This T cell receptor (beta chain) is from a study of T cell responses to AZD1222 COVID-19 vaccine. General study results and limits: When two AZD1222 doses had been given, Spike-specific TCR breadth and depth rose. At 160-218 and 743-854, vaccine-associated CD4 TCRs were dominant, and they spanned spike. Just five to seven AZD1222 recipients tested seropositive at baseline. Unmutated variant regions are reportedly the target of nearly half of TCRs that are spike-specific.

This CDR3 comprises 18 residues. V was cut by 1 base and J by 6 bases, with 22 bases left in between. Germline values: CDR1 SGHTA, CDR2 FQGTGA. The data were produced by immunoSEQ multiplex PCR, yet TCRdb's version contains in-frame clones alone and is incomplete. The data hold around 130,000 clones, with over 75% observed a single time. Details on this clone: Its antigen is unknown.

Specimen: peripheral blood, collected on day 0 of AZD1222 vaccination. The chain couples TRBV7-3 to TRBJ2-1; D ambiguous. The clonotype comes from an adult in good health. The CDR3 loop reads CASSLIAGGPRSGNEQFF. The CDR3 bases are TGTGCCAGCAGCTTAATCGCAGGCGGCCCACGTTCGGGCAATGAGCAGTTCTTC.